A single sample gave rise to the 14 T cell receptor beta chains below, sequenced in a study of blood T cell repertoires in COVID-19. TCRdb's copy holds only in-frame clones and misses some; the assay was immunoSEQ multiplex PCR. The sample has roughly 87,000 clones; around 75% are singletons. Sample: peripheral blood. Source of these receptors: a woman aged 45-59 years with acute or convalescent COVID-19.

The rearrangement joins TRBV19 to TRBJ2-6; 7 nucleotides line up with TRBD1. The V segment lost 3 bases and the J segment 1 base; nucleotides outside the gene matches: 6. In germline, CDR1 is LNHDA, CDR2 SQIVND (reference sequence). This CDR3 has 17 residues. CDR3 DNA sequence: TGTGCCAGTAGTATTCGGACAGGTTTATCTGGGGCCAACGTCCTGACTTTC. Amino acid sequence: CASSIRTGLSGANVLTF.

This chain connects TRBV27 to TRBJ2-3; D remains unclear. Looked up from germline, CDR1 is MNHEY and CDR2 is SMNVEV (reference sequence). The CDR3 runs 14 residues. V lost 5 bases, J lost 2 bases, and 11 bases lay in between. This CDR3 is CASSPRPFTDTQYF. The CDR3 DNA reads as TGTGCCAGCAGTCCGAGGCCCTTCACAGATACGCAGTATTTT.

The chain carries TRBV3-1 (or the pseudogene TRBV3-2) and TRBJ2-7, with 8 bases that match TRBD1. In germline, CDR1 is LGHDT, CDR2 YNNKEL (reference sequence). V shed 4 bases and J 2 bases; nucleotides not matched to a gene: 4. The length of the CDR3 is 14 residues. The DNA of the CDR3 is TGTGCCAGCAGCCCCGGACAGGGCCCCTACGAGCAGTACTTC. Protein product: CASSPGQGPYEQYF.

The rearrangement joins TRBV2 to TRBJ1-5; the D gene is possibly TRBD1 (6 bases). Germline CDR1 and CDR2: SNHLY and FYNNEI. This CDR3 comprises 16 residues. V gave up 6 bases and J gave up 4 bases, with 19 bases separating them. CDR3: CASRRWDTEGNQPQHF. The CDR3 DNA follows: TGTGCCAGCAGGAGGTGGGACACCGAGGGAAATCAGCCCCAGCATTTT.

The chain employs TRBV27 and TRBJ1-5; TRBD1 agrees at 10 bases. This CDR3 region has 18 residues. Trimming took 5 bases from V and 2 from J; bases not matched to a gene: 12. CDR1 is MNHEY, CDR2 SMNVEV, per germline (reference sequence). Written as DNA, the CDR3 is TGTGCCAGCAGTGGGCGGGGGACAGGGGTTTACGGCAATCAGCCCCAGCATTTT. Translating it yields CASSGRGTGVYGNQPQHF.

The chain links TRBV28 to TRBJ1-6; D perhaps matches TRBD1 (6 bases). Trimming shortened V by 3 bases and J by 7 bases, and 13 bases separated the two germline ends. The CDR3 is 15 amino acids. The V gene's germline CDR1 is MDHEN and CDR2 SYDVKM. The CDR3 DNA reads as TGTGCCAGCAGTTTGTGGGGGCAGATAAATTCACCCCTCCACTTT. Residues: CASSLWGQINSPLHF.

This rearrangement joins TRBV6-5 to TRBJ2-7; 9 bases are a match to TRBD1. Per germline, CDR1 MNHEY and CDR2 SVGAGI. The CDR3 length is 13 residues. V lost 6 bases and J lost 7; bases outside the gene matches: 7. This chain's CDR3 is CASSRDRVREQYF. CDR3 in DNA: TGTGCCAGCAGCCGGGACAGGGTAAGGGAGCAGTACTTC.

The J gene is TRBJ2-7, the V gene TRBV7-2; tentative D call: TRBD1 (5 bases). Trimming shortened V by 5 bases and J by 3 bases, and 5 bases separated the two germline ends. The CDR3 consists of 11 residues. Germline V gene lookup returns CDR1 SGHTA and CDR2 FQGNSA. Here the CDR3 DNA reads TGTGCCAGCAGCAGGGGCTACGAGCAGTACTTC. It is translated as CASSRGYEQYF. Full variable domain (rest looked up from reference TRBV7-2 and TRBJ2-7): GAGVSQSPSNKVTEKGKDVELRCDPISGHTALYWYRQSLGQGLEFLIYFQGNSAPDKSGLPSDRFSAERTGGSVSTLTIQRTQQEDSAVYLCASSRGYEQYFGPGTRLTVT.

Comments on this clone: Other DNA sequences from this sample encode an identical CDR3 as well. The chain links TRBV5-1 to TRBJ2-5; D is uncertain. The CDR3 totals 12 residues. V lost 0 bases and J lost 4, with 4 bases in between. Germline V gene lookup returns CDR1 SGHRS and CDR2 YFSETQ. The CDR3 sequence: CASSLAGETQYF. The CDR3 DNA follows: TGCGCCAGCAGCTTGGCCGGAGAGACCCAGTACTTC.

The chain combines TRBV19 with TRBJ2-7, with 9 bases aligning to TRBD1. CDR3 length equals 15 residues. Trimming took 5 bases from V and 2 from J; bases not matched to a gene: 7. Germline assignment: CDR1 LNHDA and CDR2 SQIVND (reference sequence). The CDR3 region has the DNA TGTGCCAGTAGTTTGACCGGGACAGGGCCCTACGAGCAGTACTTC. Its translation is CASSLTGTGPYEQYF.

The chain couples TRBV7-2 to TRBJ2-3; maybe TRBD2 (6 bases). This CDR3 region has 15 residues. Looked up from germline, CDR1 is SGHTA and CDR2 is FQGNSA. Trimming took 2 bases from V and 2 from J, leaving 11 bases between them. The CDR3 DNA is TGTGCCAGCAGCTTATTCGGAGGGAACACAGATACGCAGTATTTT. Translation: CASSLFGGNTDTQYF.

The chain couples TRBV9 to TRBJ1-1, with a possible D match to TRBD1 (6 bases). V shed 4 bases and J shed 1 base, with 8 bases lying between them. Looked up from germline, CDR1 is SGDLS and CDR2 is YYNGEE. The CDR3 is made up of 13 amino acids. In nucleotides, the CDR3 is TGTGCCAGCAGCAGACAGGAGAACACTGAAGCTTTCTTT. Amino acid sequence: CASSRQENTEAFF.

The V and J genes are TRBV7-2 and TRBJ2-1; D perhaps matches TRBD1 (5 bases). The CDR3 is 14 amino acids. The germline CDR1 and CDR2 sequences are SGHTA and FQGNSA. Trimming shortened V by 5 bases and J by 4 bases, and 12 bases separated the two germline ends. The CDR3: CASSPYTGYNEQFF. For the CDR3, the DNA is TGTGCCAGCAGCCCCTACACAGGATACAATGAGCAGTTCTTC.

The chain has TRBV4-1 and TRBJ1-6; 8 nucleotides agree with TRBD1. The CDR3 sequence is 16 residues long. The V gene end was trimmed by 0 bases and the J gene end by 11 bases; junction bases not matched to a gene: 9. The germline V gene has CDR1 MGHRA and CDR2 YSYEKL. For the CDR3, the DNA is TGCGCCAGCAGCCAAGAAGGGACAGGCAATTTTCCACCCCTCCACTTT. It encodes CASSQEGTGNFPPLHF.